This T cell receptor beta chain was captured in a study of CD4+ T cells in melanoma. Overall study findings and caveats: Diverse differentiation states were reported for melanoma neoantigen-specific CD4+ T cells. CD8+ T cell, macrophage and B cell function reportedly correlated with neoantigen-specific CD4+ T cells.

Germline-derived CDR1 and CDR2 are SNHLY and FYNNEI. After removal of 5 bases from V and 2 bases from J, the junction contained 8 bases not matched to a gene. CDR3 length: 16 residues. Regarding this clone: The antigen is undetermined.

TCRdb's table, derived via immunoSEQ multiplex PCR, lists solely in-frame clones and lacks some. Among about 9,900 clones listed, about three quarters were seen once. The receptor's source is a human donor with melanoma. The sequencing sample was made of tumor tissue. The chain is built from TRBV2 and TRBJ2-2, with TRBD2 matching 7 bases. The CDR3 sequence: CASSPKRLANTGELFF. Written as DNA, the CDR3 is TGTGCCAGCAGTCCGAAAAGACTAGCTAACACCGGGGAGCTGTTTTTT.